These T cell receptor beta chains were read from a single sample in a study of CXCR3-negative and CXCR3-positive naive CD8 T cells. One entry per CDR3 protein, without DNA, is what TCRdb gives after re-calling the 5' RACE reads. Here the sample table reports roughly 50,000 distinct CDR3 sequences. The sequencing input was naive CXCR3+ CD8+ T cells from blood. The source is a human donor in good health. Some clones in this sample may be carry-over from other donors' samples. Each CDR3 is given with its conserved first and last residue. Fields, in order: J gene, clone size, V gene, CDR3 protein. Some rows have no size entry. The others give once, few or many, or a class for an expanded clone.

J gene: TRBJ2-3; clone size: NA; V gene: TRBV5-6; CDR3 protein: CASSFPGSPDTQYF
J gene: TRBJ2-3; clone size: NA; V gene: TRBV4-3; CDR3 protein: CASSQVSGTPDTQYF
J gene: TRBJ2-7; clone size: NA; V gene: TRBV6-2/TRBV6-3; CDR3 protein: CASSYFNGGRDEQYF
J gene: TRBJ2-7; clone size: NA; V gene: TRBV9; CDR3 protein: CASSTGLMPTYEQYF
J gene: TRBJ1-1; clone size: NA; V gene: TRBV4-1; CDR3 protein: CASSQRRATEAFF
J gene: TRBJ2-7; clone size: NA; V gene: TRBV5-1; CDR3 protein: CASSLSLAGGSYEQYF
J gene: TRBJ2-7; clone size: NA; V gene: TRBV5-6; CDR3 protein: CASSLWRSHYEQYF
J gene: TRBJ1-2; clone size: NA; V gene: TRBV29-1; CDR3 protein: CSVETGVGYTF
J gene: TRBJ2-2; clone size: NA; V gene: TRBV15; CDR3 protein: CATSRSGGNTGELFF
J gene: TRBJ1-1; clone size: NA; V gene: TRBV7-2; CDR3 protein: CASSPPNRLNTEAFF
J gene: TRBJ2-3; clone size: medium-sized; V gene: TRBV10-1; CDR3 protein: CASSGGTDTQYF
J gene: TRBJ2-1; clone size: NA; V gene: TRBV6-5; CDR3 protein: CASTGGYYNEQFF
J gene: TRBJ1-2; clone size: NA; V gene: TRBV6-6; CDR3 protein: CASSPESTVLDGYTF
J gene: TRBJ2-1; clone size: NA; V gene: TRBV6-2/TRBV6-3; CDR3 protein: CASSKWGAGPSYNEQFF
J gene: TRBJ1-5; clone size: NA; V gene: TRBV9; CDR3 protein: CASSVGENQPQHF
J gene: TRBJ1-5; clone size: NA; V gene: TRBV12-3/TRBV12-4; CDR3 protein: CASSRGGGLNQPQHF
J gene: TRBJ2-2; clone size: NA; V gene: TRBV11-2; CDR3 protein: CASSSADGPGELFF
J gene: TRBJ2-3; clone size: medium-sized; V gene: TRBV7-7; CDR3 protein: CASSLGVARTDTQYF
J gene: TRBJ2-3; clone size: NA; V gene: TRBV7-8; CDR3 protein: CASSLVVGMADTQYF
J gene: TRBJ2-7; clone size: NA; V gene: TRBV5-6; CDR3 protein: CASSPGDPYEQYF
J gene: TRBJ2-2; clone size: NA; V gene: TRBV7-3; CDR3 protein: CASSLSVQPITGELFF
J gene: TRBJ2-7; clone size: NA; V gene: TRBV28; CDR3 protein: CASSPRLEYEQYF
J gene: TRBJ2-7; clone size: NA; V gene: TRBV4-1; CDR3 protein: CASSQGGQGKYEQYF
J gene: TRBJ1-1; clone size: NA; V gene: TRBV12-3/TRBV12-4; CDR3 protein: CASSFGGYTEAFF
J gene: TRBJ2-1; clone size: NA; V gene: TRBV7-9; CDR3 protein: CASPGPYNEQFF
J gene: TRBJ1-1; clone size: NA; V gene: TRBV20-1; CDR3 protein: CSAPLDTEAFF
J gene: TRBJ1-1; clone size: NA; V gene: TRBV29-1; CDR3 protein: CSVGSWGGTEAFF
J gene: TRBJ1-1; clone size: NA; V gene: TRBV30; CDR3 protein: CAWSTGTGDTEAFF
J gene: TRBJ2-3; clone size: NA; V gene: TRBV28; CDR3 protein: CASSPPGLGSADTQYF
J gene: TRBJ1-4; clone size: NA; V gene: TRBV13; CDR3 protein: CASSLDSGSEKLFF
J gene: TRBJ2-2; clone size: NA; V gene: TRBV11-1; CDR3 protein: CASSGRQGAPGELFF
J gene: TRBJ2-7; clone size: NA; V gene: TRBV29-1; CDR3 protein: CSGGTGAHYEQYF
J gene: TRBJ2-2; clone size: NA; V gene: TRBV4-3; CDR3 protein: CASSQDGAEGWNTGELFF
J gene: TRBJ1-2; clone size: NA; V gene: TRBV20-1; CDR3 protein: CSALTGRGYTF
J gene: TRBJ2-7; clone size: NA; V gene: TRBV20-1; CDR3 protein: CSATIRYGADEQYF
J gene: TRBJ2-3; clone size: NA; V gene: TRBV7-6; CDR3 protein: CASREQASGTTDTQYF
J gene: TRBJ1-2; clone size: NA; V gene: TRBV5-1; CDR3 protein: CASSLWTESYGYTF
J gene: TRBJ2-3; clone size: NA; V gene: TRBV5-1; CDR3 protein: CASGDRPDTQYF
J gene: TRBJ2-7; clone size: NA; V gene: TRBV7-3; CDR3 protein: CASSLGGRQDQYF
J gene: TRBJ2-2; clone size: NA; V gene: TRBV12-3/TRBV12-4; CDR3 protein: CASSLGGRTGELFF
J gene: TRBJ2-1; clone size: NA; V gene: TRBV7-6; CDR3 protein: CASSLETSGGAVNEQFF
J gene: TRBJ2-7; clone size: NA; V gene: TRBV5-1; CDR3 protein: CASSLDPDGYSSYEQYF
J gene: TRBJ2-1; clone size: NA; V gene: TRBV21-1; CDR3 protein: CASSNRLRGKRNEQFF
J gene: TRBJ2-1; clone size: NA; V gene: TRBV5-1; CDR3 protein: CASSLMGFSYNEQFF
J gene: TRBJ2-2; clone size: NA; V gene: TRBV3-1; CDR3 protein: CASSQDWRGGDGELFF
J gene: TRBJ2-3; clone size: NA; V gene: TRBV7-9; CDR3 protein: CASRQPSGEDTQYF